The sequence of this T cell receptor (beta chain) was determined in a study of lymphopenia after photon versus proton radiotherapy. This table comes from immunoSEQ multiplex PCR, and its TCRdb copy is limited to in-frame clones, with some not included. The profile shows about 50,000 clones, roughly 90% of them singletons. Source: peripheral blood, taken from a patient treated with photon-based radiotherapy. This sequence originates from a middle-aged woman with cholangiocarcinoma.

The CDR3 is CAISETTDYYEAFF. Written as DNA, the CDR3 is TGTGCCATCAGTGAGACGACAGACTACTACGAAGCTTTCTTT. The J gene is TRBJ1-1, the V gene TRBV10-3; maybe TRBD1 (5 bases). V shed 2 bases and J shed 8 bases, with 15 bases lying between them. Germline V gene sequence: CDR1 ENHRY, CDR2 SYGVKD. The CDR3 contains 14 residues.